This TCR beta chain was sequenced for a study of blood T cell repertoires in COVID-19. For the study at large: PBMCs, B-cell-depleted T cells, or T cells were the source of the cDNA or gDNA that made up the material.

Study members were between about 18 and 95 years old and lived in around 24 US regions. In assigning cohorts, the study relied on participant-reported clinical history. Method: immunoSEQ multiplex PCR; TCRdb's copy keeps in-frame clones and lacks some. The sample contains about 220,000 clones, 85% to 90% of which appear only once. CDR1 and CDR2 from the germline V gene are SGHTA and FQGNSA. This CDR3 is built from 15 residues. Between the trimmed V and J ends, which lost 1 base and 2 bases, there was a span of 10 bases. The TCR sequence derives from a young woman in a cohort exposed to, infected with or recovered from COVID-19 (not recorded which). The rearrangement uses TRBV7-2 and TRBJ2-3; D perhaps matches TRBD2 (6 bases). The specimen sequenced was PBMCs or T cells enriched from blood (not recorded which). In DNA, the CDR3 is TGTGCCAGCAGCTTAGTAGTAGCGGCCACAGATACGCAGTATTTT. As protein: CASSLVVAATDTQYF.